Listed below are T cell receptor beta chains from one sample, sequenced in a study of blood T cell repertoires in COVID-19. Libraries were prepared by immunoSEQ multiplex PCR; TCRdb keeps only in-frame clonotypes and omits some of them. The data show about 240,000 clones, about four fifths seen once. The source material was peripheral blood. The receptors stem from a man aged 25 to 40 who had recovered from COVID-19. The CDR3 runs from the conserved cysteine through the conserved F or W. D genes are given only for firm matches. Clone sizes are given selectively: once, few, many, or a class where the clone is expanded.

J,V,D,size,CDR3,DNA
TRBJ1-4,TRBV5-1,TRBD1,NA,CASSSIGQGEKLFF,TGCGCCAGCAGCTCGATTGGACAGGGTGAAAAACTGTTTTTT
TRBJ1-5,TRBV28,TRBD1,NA,CASRQDRVYQPQHF,TGTGCCAGCAGGCAAGACAGGGTTTATCAGCCCCAGCATTTT
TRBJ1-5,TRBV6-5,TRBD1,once,CASGNRGASNQPQHF,TGTGCCAGCGGTAACAGGGGAGCTAGCAATCAGCCCCAGCATTTT
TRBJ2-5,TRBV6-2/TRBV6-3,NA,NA,CASSYYRDGSQETQYF,TGTGCCAGCAGTTACTACAGGGATGGGTCCCAAGAGACCCAGTACTTC
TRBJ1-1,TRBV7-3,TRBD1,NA,CASSLTGTGTYRGTEAFF,TGTGCCAGCAGCTTAACTGGGACAGGAACGTACAGGGGCACTGAAGCTTTCTTT
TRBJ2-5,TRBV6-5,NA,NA,CASSYSISSDKTQYF,TGTGCCAGCAGTTACTCGATATCCAGCGATAAGACCCAGTACTTC
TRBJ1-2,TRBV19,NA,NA,CASSPSTANYGYTF,TGTGCCAGTAGTCCTTCGACAGCTAACTATGGCTACACCTTC
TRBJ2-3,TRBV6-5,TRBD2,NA,CASSPGTRVDTQYF,TGTGCCAGCAGCCCCGGGACTAGGGTAGATACGCAGTATTTT
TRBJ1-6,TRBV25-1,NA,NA,CASRGSSYNSPLHF,TGTGCCAGCAGAGGGAGCTCCTATAATTCACCCCTCCACTTT
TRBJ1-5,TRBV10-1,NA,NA,CASSAGMHQPQHF,TGCGCCAGCAGTGCCGGGATGCATCAGCCCCAGCATTTT
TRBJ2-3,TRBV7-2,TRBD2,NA,CASSSIPSGVRADTQYF,TGTGCCAGCAGCTCTATACCTAGCGGGGTAAGAGCAGATACGCAGTATTTT
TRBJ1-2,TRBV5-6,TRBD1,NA,CASSRRGPNGYTF,TGTGCCAGCAGCCGCAGGGGGCCGAATGGCTACACCTTC
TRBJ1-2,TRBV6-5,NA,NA,CASRAGWGTNYGYTF,TGTGCCAGCAGGGCAGGGTGGGGTACTAACTATGGCTACACCTTC
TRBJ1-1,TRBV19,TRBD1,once,CASSFLRGQAFF,TGTGCCAGTAGTTTTCTCAGGGGGCAAGCTTTCTTT
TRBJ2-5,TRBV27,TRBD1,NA,CASSADRAKETQYF,TGTGCCAGCAGTGCCGACAGGGCTAAAGAGACCCAGTACTTC
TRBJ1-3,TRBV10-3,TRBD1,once,CAIRSTGQERNTIYF,TGTGCCATCAGAAGTACGGGACAGGAGCGAAACACCATATATTTT
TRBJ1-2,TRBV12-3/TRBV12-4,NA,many,CASSLDRKNGYTF,TGTGCCAGCAGTTTAGACAGGAAAAATGGCTACACCTTC
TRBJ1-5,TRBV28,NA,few,CASKDSNSNQPQHF,TGTGCCAGCAAGGACAGCAATAGCAATCAGCCCCAGCATTTT
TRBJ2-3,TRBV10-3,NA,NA,CAIGGSTDTQYF,TGTGCCATCGGGGGGAGCACAGATACGCAGTATTTT
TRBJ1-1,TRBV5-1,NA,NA,CASSRQENTEAFF,TGCGCCAGCAGCCGACAGGAGAACACTGAAGCTTTCTTT
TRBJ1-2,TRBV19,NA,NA,CASSILTWRGFGYTF,TGTGCCAGTAGTATACTGACATGGCGGGGTTTTGGCTACACCTTC
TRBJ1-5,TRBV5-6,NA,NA,CASSLGRGHQPQHF,TGTGCCAGCAGCTTGGGCAGGGGCCATCAGCCCCAGCATTTT
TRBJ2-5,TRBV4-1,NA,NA,CASSQDLRHRQETQYF,TGCGCCAGCAGCCAAGATCTCAGACACCGCCAAGAGACCCAGTACTTC
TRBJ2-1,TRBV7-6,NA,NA,CASSDGRDNYNEQFF,TGTGCCAGCAGCGATGGCCGGGACAACTACAATGAGCAGTTCTTC
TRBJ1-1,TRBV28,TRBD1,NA,CASNAADRAEAFF,TGTGCCAGCAACGCAGCCGACAGGGCTGAAGCTTTCTTT
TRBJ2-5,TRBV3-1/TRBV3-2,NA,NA,CASSRGQRFQETQYF,TGTGCCAGCAGCCGAGGGCAGCGGTTTCAAGAGACCCAGTACTTC
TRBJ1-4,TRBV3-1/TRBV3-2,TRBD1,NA,CASRGRTGNEKLFF,TGTGCCAGCAGAGGAAGGACAGGGAATGAAAAACTGTTTTTT
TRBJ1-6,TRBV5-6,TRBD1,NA,CASSSWVGTASPLHF,TGTGCCAGCAGCTCTTGGGTGGGGACAGCTTCACCCCTCCACTTT
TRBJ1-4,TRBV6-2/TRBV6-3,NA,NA,CASSYDGTGDEKLFF,TGTGCCAGCAGTTACGACGGGACGGGGGACGAAAAACTGTTTTTT
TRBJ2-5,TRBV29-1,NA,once,CSVEQGNRRRETQYF,TGCAGCGTTGAACAGGGGAATCGCCGGCGGGAGACCCAGTACTTC
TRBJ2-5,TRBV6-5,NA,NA,CASSRTAQTQYF,TGTGCCAGCAGTAGGACAGCCCAGACCCAGTACTTC
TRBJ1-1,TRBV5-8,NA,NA,CASSLTGSTEAFF,TGTGCCAGCAGCTTGACAGGGAGCACTGAAGCTTTCTTT
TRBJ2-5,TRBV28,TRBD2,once,CASSHGLLAAGGDYQETQYF,TGTGCCAGCAGCCATGGACTTCTGGCAGCGGGGGGCGATTACCAAGAGACCCAGTACTTC
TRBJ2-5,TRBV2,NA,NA,CASSVQKETQYF,TGTGCCAGCAGTGTTCAGAAAGAGACCCAGTACTTC
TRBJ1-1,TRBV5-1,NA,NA,CASSLYNTGMNTEAFF,TGCGCCAGCAGCTTGTATAACACCGGGATGAACACTGAAGCTTTCTTT
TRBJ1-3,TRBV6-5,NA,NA,CASSYGESGNTIYF,TGTGCCAGCAGTTACGGGGAGAGCGGAAACACCATATATTTT
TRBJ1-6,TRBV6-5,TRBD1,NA,CASGDRSLNSPLHF,TGTGCCAGCGGGGACAGAAGTTTGAATTCACCCCTCCACTTT
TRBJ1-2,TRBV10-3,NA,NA,CAISDGGHRGYTF,TGTGCCATCAGTGATGGGGGCCATCGGGGCTACACCTTC
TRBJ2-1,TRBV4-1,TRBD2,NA,CASSPFGAGGPTGNEQFF,TGCGCCAGCAGCCCCTTTGGGGCGGGGGGACCTACGGGCAATGAGCAGTTCTTC
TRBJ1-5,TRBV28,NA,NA,CASSLEGRWGVAISPQHF,TGTGCCAGCAGTTTAGAGGGTAGGTGGGGGGTGGCAATCAGCCCCCAGCATTTT
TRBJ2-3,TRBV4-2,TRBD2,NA,CASSLTPAPRLAGGISTDTQYF,TGTGCCAGCAGCCTGACCCCCGCCCCTCGACTAGCGGGGGGGATTAGCACAGATACGCAGTATTTT
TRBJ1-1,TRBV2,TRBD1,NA,CASRLTGMNTEAFF,TGTGCCAGCAGATTGACAGGGATGAACACTGAAGCTTTCTTT
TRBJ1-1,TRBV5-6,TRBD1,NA,CASSPWQGDTEAFF,TGTGCCAGCAGCCCTTGGCAGGGGGACACTGAAGCTTTCTTT
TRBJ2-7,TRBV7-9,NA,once,CASSSRPRTDSYEQYF,TGTGCCAGCAGCTCACGACCGAGGACGGACAGTTACGAGCAGTACTTC
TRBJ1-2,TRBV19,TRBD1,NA,CASSLNPGQKIGYTF,TGTGCCAGTAGTTTAAATCCGGGACAGAAGATTGGCTACACCTTC
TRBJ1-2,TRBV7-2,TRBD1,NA,CASSLSTGGVDGYTF,TGTGCCAGCAGCTTATCCACAGGGGGCGTTGATGGCTACACCTTC
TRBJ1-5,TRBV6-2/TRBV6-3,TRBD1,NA,CASSSRQGYNQPQHF,TGTGCCAGCAGTTCAAGACAGGGGTACAATCAGCCCCAGCATTTT
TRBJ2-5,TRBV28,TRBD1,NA,CASRGSGTGGRETQYF,TGTGCCAGCAGGGGATCCGGGACAGGGGGCCGGGAGACCCAGTACTTC
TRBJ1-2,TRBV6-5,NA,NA,CASSSTGLNGYTF,TGTGCCAGCAGCAGCACAGGCCTCAATGGCTACACCTTC
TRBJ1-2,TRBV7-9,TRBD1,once,CASSGDRPYGYTF,TGTGCCAGCAGCGGGGACAGACCCTATGGCTACACCTTC
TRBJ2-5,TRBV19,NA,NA,CASSDLYQETQYF,TGTGCCAGTAGTGACTTGTACCAAGAGACCCAGTACTTC
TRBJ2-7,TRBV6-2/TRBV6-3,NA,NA,CASSKSPGTQGGEQYF,TGTGCCAGCAGTAAATCTCCCGGGACTCAGGGCGGGGAGCAGTACTTC